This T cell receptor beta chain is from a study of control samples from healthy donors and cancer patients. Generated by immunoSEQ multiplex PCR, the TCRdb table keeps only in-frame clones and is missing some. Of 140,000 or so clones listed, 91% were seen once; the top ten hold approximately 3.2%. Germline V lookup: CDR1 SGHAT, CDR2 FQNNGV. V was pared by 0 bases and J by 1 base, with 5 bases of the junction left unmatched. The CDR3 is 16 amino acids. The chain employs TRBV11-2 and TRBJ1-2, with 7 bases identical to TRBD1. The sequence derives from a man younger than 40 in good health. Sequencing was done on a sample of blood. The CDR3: CASSLEFRDSNYGYTF. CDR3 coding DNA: TGTGCCAGCAGCTTAGAGTTCCGGGACAGTAACTATGGCTACACCTTC.